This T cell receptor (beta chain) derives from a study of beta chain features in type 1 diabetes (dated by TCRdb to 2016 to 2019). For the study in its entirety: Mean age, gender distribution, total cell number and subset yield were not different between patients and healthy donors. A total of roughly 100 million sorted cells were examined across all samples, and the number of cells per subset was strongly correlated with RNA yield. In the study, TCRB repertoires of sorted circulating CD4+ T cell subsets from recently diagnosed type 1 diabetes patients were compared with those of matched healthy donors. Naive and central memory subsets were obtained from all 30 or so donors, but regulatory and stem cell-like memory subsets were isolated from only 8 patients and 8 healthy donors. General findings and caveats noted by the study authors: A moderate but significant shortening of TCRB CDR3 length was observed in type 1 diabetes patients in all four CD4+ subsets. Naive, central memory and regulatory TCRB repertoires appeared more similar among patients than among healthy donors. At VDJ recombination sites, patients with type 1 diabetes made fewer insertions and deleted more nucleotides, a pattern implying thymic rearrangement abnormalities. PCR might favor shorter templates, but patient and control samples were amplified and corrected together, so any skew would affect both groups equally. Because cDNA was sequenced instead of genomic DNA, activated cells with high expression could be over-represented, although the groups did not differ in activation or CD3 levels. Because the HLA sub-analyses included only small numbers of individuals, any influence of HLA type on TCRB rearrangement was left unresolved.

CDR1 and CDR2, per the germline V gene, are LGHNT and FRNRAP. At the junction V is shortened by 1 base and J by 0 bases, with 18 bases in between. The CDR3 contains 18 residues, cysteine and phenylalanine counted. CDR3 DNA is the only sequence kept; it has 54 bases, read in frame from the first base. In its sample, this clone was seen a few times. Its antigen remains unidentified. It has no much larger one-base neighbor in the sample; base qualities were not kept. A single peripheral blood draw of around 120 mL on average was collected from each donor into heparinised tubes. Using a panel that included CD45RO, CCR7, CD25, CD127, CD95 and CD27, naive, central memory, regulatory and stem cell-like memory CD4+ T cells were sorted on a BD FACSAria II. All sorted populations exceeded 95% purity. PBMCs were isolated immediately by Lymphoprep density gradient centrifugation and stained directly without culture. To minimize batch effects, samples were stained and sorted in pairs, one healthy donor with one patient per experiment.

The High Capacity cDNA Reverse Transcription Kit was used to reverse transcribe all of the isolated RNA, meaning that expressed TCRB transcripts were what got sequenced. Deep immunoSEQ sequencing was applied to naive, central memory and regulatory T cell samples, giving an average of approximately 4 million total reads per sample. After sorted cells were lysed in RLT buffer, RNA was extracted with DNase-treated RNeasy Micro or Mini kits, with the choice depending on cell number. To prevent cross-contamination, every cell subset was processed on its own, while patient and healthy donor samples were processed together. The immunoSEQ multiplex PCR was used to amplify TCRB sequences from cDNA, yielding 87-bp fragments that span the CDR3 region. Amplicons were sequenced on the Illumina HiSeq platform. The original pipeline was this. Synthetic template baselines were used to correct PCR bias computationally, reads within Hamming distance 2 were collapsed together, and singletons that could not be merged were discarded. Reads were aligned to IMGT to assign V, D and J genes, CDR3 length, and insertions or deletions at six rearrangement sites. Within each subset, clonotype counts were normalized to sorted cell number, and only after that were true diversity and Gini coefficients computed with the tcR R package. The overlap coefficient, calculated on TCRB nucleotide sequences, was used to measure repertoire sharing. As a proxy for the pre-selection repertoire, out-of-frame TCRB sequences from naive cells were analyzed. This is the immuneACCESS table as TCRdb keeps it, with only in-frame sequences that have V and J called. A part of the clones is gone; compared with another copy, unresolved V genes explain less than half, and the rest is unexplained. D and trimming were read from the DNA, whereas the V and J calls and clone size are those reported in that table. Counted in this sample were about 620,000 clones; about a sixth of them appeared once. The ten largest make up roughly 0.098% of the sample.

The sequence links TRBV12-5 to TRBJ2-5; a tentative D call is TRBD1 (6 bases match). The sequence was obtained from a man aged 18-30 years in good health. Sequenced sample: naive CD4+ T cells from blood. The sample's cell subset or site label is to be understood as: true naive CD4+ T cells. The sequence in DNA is TGTGCTAGTGGTTTGGCCCCCCTGGGGGCCGTGTACCAAGAGACCCAGTACTTC. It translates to CASGLAPLGAVYQETQYF.